These 18 T cell receptor beta chains came from one sample sequenced in a study of molecular identifiers for immune sequencing clone quantification. MiXCR, applied by TCRdb to the PCR reads, yields one record per CDR3 protein. The repertoire holds some 650,000 distinct CDR3 sequences, 20% seen once, with around 0.9% in the top ten. Sequencing used naive CD8+ T cells from blood, with Jurkat cell RNA spiked in. The subset denotes: FACS-sorted CD8+CD4-CCR7+CD45RA+ naive T cells. These receptors came from a human donor in good health. Some libraries in this study had Jurkat cell RNA spiked in.

The sample holds many counts of this clonotype. The rearrangement uses TRBV25-1 and TRBJ2-5, with TRBD2 matching over 11 bases. The CDR3 is made up of 17 amino acids. Germline CDR1 reads MGHDK; CDR2 reads SYGVNS. J lost 2 bases, V lost 1 base, and 6 bases had no gene match. The CDR3 sequence is CASSEWGTSGSQETQYF. The CDR3 nucleotides are TGTGCCAGCAGTGAATGGGGGACTAGCGGTTCGCAAGAGACCCAGTACTTC.

As concerns this clonotype: Given a much more abundant clone one base away, this may be a read error. The chain couples TRBV4-1 to TRBJ2-3, with a tentative D call TRBD1 (6 bases). The CDR3 has 17 residues. CDR1 MGHRA and CDR2 YSYEKL come from the germline V gene. V shed 0 bases and J shed 3 bases, with 16 bases lying between them. CDR3 loop: CASSQDRQGRATDTQYF. CDR3 bases: TGCGCCAGCAGCCAAGATCGGCAGGGGCGTGCGACAGATACGCAGTATTTT.

This clonotype was counted a few times. V and J are TRBV7-9 and TRBJ2-7; 8 bases are a match to TRBD1. Germline loops: CDR1 SEHNR, CDR2 FQNEAQ (reference sequence). V shed 5 bases and J 3 bases; nucleotides not matched to a gene: 12. This CDR3 contains 16 residues. The CDR3 loop is CASSPRNQGADYEQYF. DNA for the CDR3: TGTGCCAGCAGCCCCCGCAACCAGGGGGCGGACTACGAGCAGTACTTC. The entire variable domain, with the rest obtained from reference TRBV7-9 and TRBJ2-7, is as follows: DTGVSQNPRHKITKRGQNVTFRCDPISEHNRLYWYRQTLGQGPEFLTYFQNEAQLEKSRLLSDRFSAERPKGSFSTLEIQRTEQGDSAMYLCASSPRNQGADYEQYFGPGTRLTVT.

This clonotype was observed many times. The chain couples TRBV20-1 to TRBJ1-4; D may be TRBD1 (5 bases). V lost 0 bases and J lost 4, with 12 bases in between. CDR3 length equals 15 residues. CDR1 is DFQATT, CDR2 SNEGSKA, per germline (reference sequence). In nucleotides, the CDR3 is TGCAGTGCTAGAGACTGGGCGGGGGATAATGAAAAACTGTTTTTT. Translated, it gives CSARDWAGDNEKLFF.

This clonotype was detected only a few times. The V and J genes are TRBV11-2 and TRBJ2-1, with D perhaps matching TRBD2 (6 bases). The germline gives CDR1 SGHAT, CDR2 FQNNGV. Trimming took off 1 base at V and 10 bases at J, with 17 bases between the two ends. This CDR3 is 15 amino acids long. This CDR3 reads CASSLGGRMRGEQFF. The CDR3 DNA follows: TGTGCCAGCAGCTTAGGGGGGAGGATGCGCGGGGAGCAGTTCTTC.

The gene calls are TRBV18 and TRBJ1-6, with D uncertain. The CDR3 sequence is 15 residues long. CDR1 KGHSH and CDR2 LQKENI come from the germline V gene. The V end was cut by 2 bases, the J end by 3 bases, with 8 bases between. The CDR3 is CASSPGRDYNSPLHF. CDR3 DNA: TGTGCCAGCTCACCAGGCAGAGACTATAATTCACCCCTCCACTTT.

This clonotype was observed a single time. This may arise from a read error, as a much more abundant clone is one base away. V usage is TRBV27 and J usage is TRBJ1-1; tentative D call: TRBD1 (5 bases). CDR1 and CDR2 (germline): MNHEY, SMNVEV (reference sequence). This CDR3 has 13 amino acids. V was cut by 8 bases and J by 7 bases, with 17 bases left in between. In DNA form, the CDR3 reads TGTGCCAGCGGGATCGCAGGGTCCAGTGAAGCTTTCTTT. Amino acids: CASGIAGSSEAFF.

There are many counts of this clonotype. The chain is built from TRBV9 and TRBJ2-1; TRBD2 agrees at 7 bases. This CDR3 contains 14 residues. Germline loops: CDR1 SGDLS, CDR2 YYNGEE. Trimming cost V 4 bases and J 3 bases; bases outside gene matches: 4. This CDR3 is CASSISGIYNEQFF. The CDR3 DNA sequence: TGTGCCAGCAGCATCAGCGGGATCTACAATGAGCAGTTCTTC.

In regard to this clonotype: This could be a read error, since a much larger clone is one nucleotide away. The chain uses TRBV4-3 and TRBJ2-2, with D perhaps assigned TRBD1 or TRBD2 (5 bases each). The CDR3 loop spans 15 amino acids. Per germline, CDR1 LGHNA and CDR2 YSLEER. The CDR3 sequence: CANSYGTANTGELFF. CDR3 coding DNA: TGCGCCAACAGCTACGGGACGGCGAACACCGGGGAGCTGTTTTTT.

The chain links TRBV7-2 to TRBJ2-1, with TRBD2 identical over 9 bases. Germline CDR1 is SGHTA and CDR2 is FQGNSA. The CDR3 contains 16 residues. The V segment lost 1 base and the J segment 5 bases; nucleotides outside the gene matches: 6. CDR3 in amino acids: CASSLERGAANNEQFF. The CDR3 bases are TGTGCCAGCAGCTTAGAGCGGGGGGCCGCAAACAATGAGCAGTTCTTC.

This chain links TRBV5-8 with TRBJ2-1, with 7 bases matching TRBD1. V shed 2 bases and J 2 bases; nucleotides not matched to a gene: 4. This CDR3 contains 15 residues. Germline V CDR1 and CDR2: SGHTS, YDEGEE. The CDR3 spells CASSFGTVTYNEQFF. The CDR3 nucleotides are TGTGCCAGCAGCTTTGGGACAGTTACCTACAATGAGCAGTTCTTC.

This clonotype was counted at least ten times. The chain employs TRBV11-2 and TRBJ1-1; D remains ambiguous. Germline V gene lookup returns CDR1 SGHAT and CDR2 FQNNGV. The V gene lost 1 base and the J gene lost 0 bases, with 9 bases spanning the gap. There are 15 residues in the CDR3. CDR3 loop: CASSLGVYMNTEAFF. The CDR3, as DNA: TGTGCCAGCAGCTTAGGAGTTTACATGAACACTGAAGCTTTCTTT.

This clonotype was observed many times. This sequence joins TRBV20-1 and TRBJ2-3; tentative D call: TRBD1 (5 bases). This CDR3 region has 13 residues. V lost 0 bases, J lost 9 bases, and 13 bases lay in between. The germline V gene has CDR1 DFQATT and CDR2 SNEGSKA (reference sequence). This CDR3 is CSARDRSDITQYF. Written as DNA, the CDR3 is TGCAGTGCTAGAGATAGATCGGACATCACGCAGTATTTT.

This clonotype was seen once. This may be a read error, as it is one base from a much larger clone. The chain joins TRBV20-1 to TRBJ2-1, with 10 bases matching TRBD2. CDR3 length: 16 amino acids. Germline V gene sequence: CDR1 DFQATT, CDR2 SNEGSKA (reference sequence). After removal of 6 bases from V and 8 bases from J, the junction contained 16 bases not matched to a gene. The CDR3 DNA reads as TGCAGTGCCTCCCCTGTTACTAGCGGGATAAGTGATGAGCAGTTCTTC. It is translated as CSASPVTSGISDEQFF.

This clonotype came up many times. The chain combines TRBV13 with TRBJ1-1; 9 bases are a match to TRBD1. CDR1 and CDR2 from the germline V gene are PRHDT and FYEKMQ (reference sequence). With 3 bases clipped from V and 1 base from J, the junction kept 3 bases outside the gene matches. The CDR3 is 15 residues long. The chain's CDR3 is CASSLEQGANTEAFF. In nucleotides, the CDR3 is TGTGCCAGCAGCTTGGAACAGGGGGCGAACACTGAAGCTTTCTTT.

The table lists this clonotype with many counts. DNA for the CDR3: TGTGCCAGCAAATATAACGGGATCTCCTACGAGCAGTACTTC. This gives the protein CASKYNGISYEQYF. The chain carries TRBV28 and TRBJ2-7, with a tentative D call TRBD2 (5 bases). CDR3 length equals 14 residues. The ends were cut back, 7 bases at V and 0 bases at J, with 13 bases in the middle. Germline loops: CDR1 MDHEN, CDR2 SYDVKM.

Ten or more counts support this clonotype. The rearrangement uses TRBV6-6 and TRBJ1-4; D might be TRBD1 (6 bases). CDR3 length: 15 residues. Germline CDR1 reads MNHNY; CDR2 reads SVGAGI (reference sequence). Trimming removed 6 bases from V and 5 bases from J, with 16 bases in between. The CDR3 bases are TGTGCCAGCAGGTCAACCGGGACACGAAATGAAAAACTGTTTTTT. This sequence encodes CASRSTGTRNEKLFF.

Turning to this clonotype: Being one base from a much bigger clone, this may be a read error. CDR3 in DNA: TGCGCCAGCAGCCAGTTACCCGGCGGGTCCCACGAGCAGTACTTC. It yields the protein CASSQLPGGSHEQYF. The rearrangement joins TRBV4-1 to TRBJ2-7; D may be TRBD2 (5 bases). Deletions cut 3 bases from V and 5 bases from J, with 17 bases between. The germline V gene has CDR1 MGHRA and CDR2 YSYEKL. This CDR3 is 15 amino acids long.